What follows is one T cell receptor beta chain and its context. This record comes from a study of blood T cell repertoires in COVID-19. Study details: Researchers got acute and convalescent COVID-19 samples from the United States, Italy and Spain. Nucleic acid was either cDNA or gDNA, and it came from T cells, B-cell-depleted T cells, or PBMCs.

The CDR3 spans 13 residues. Deletions cut 5 bases from V and 3 bases from J, with 5 bases between. The germline V gene encodes CDR1 SGHTA and CDR2 FQGTGA. As handled by the study authors: Counts of nucleated cells, estimated from reference gene primer amplification, were obtained. Repertoires were generated with immunoSEQ multiplex PCR, while TCRdb's copy carries only in-frame clones and drops some. V and J calls and clone size come straight from that table; D and trimming were deduced from the DNA. The sample lists 180,000 or so clones, 86% occurring once. Sequencing used peripheral blood. This chain connects TRBV7-3 to TRBJ1-6; D not certain. The source is a man in his 60s with acute or convalescent COVID-19. CDR3 amino acids: CASSRDYNSPLHF. The CDR3, as DNA: TGTGCCAGCAGCCGGGACTATAATTCACCCCTCCACTTT.